This TCR beta chain was observed in a study of blood T cell repertoires in COVID-19. Per germline, CDR1 KGHSH and CDR2 LQKENI. The CDR3 loop spans 13 amino acids. Trimming removed 4 bases at V and 11 bases at J, with 17 bases between. Profiled with immunoSEQ multiplex PCR; TCRdb holds only in-frame clones, not every one. The repertoire holds about 220,000 clones, roughly 84% seen once, with 2% to 2.5% in the top ten. The specimen was peripheral blood. The TCR sequence derives from a woman aged 60-75 years with acute or convalescent COVID-19. The chain has TRBV18 and TRBJ1-1; maybe TRBD1 (6 bases). Written as DNA, the CDR3 is TGTGCCAGCTCACAGGACAGACTGTCAGAGGCTTTCTTT. Translated: CASSQDRLSEAFF.